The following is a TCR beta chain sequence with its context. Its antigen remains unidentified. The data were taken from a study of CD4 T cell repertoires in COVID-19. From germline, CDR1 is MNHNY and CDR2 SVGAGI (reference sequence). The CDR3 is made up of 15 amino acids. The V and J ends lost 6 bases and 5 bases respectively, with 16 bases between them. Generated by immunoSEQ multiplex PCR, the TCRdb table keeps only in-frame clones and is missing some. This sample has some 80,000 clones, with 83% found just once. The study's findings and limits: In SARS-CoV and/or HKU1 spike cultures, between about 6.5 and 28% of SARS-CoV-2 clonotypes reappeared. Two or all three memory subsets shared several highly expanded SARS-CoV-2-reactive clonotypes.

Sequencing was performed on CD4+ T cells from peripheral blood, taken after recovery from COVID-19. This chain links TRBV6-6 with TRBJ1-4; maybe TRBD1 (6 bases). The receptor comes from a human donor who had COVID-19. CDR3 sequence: CASRPKTGPNEKLFF. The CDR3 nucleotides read TGTGCCAGCAGACCAAAGACAGGACCGAATGAAAAACTGTTTTTT.